One and the same sample provided the 15 T cell receptor beta chains below, sequenced in a study of blood T cell repertoires in COVID-19. TCRdb's copy holds only in-frame clones and misses some; the assay was immunoSEQ multiplex PCR. The sample lists roughly 700,000 clones, 80% to 90% occurring once. The sample was peripheral blood. These receptors were obtained from a woman aged 18-29 years with acute or convalescent COVID-19.

V and J are TRBV6-5 and TRBJ1-5; D not certain. Germline loops: CDR1 MNHEY, CDR2 SVGAGI. The CDR3 totals 14 residues. V was cut by 5 bases and J by 0 bases, with 8 bases left in between. CDR3 amino acids: CASSHLDSNQPQHF. For the CDR3, the DNA is TGTGCCAGCAGTCACTTAGATAGCAATCAGCCCCAGCATTTT.

In its sample, this clone was seen once. The chain combines TRBV21-1 with TRBJ1-4; the table assigns TRBD1, which was not confirmed against the DNA. TRBV21-1 constitutes a pseudogene. This CDR3 has 16 amino acids. CDR3 bases: TGTGCCAGCAGCCACGACAGGGGGCATTCTAATGAAAAACTGTTTTTT. Amino acids: CASSHDRGHSNEKLFF.

The chain couples TRBV28 to TRBJ1-2; 7 bases match TRBD1. There are 14 residues in the CDR3. Germline-derived CDR1 and CDR2 are MDHEN and SYDVKM. V lost 6 bases and J lost 7; bases outside the gene matches: 11. The CDR3 sequence: CASRPDRVAGGYTF. The DNA of the CDR3 is TGTGCCAGCAGGCCCGACAGGGTTGCGGGTGGCTACACCTTC.

The chain is built from TRBV12-3 or TRBV12-4 and TRBJ1-4, with D unresolved. The CDR3 contains 12 residues. V lost 6 bases and J 10 bases, leaving 12 bases between the germline ends. CDR3 bases: TGTGCCAGCAGCTGGAGGGAAGTAAAACTGTTTTTT. Protein: CASSWREVKLFF.

V is TRBV6-5 and J is TRBJ1-2; possibly TRBD1 for D (6 bases). With 0 bases removed from V and 8 bases from J, the gap between germline ends came to 16 bases. The V gene's germline CDR1 is MNHEY and CDR2 SVGAGI. The CDR3 is made up of 15 amino acids. The CDR3 here is CASSYSTTGFSGYTF. In nucleotides, the CDR3 is TGTGCCAGCAGTTACTCTACCACAGGGTTTAGCGGCTACACCTTC.

The chain links TRBV9 to TRBJ1-4, with TRBD1 identical over 9 bases. This CDR3 spans 15 amino acids. CDR1 is SGDLS and CDR2 is YYNGEE in the germline V gene. V lost 4 bases and J lost 3; bases outside the gene matches: 4. The CDR3 DNA reads TGTGCCAGCAGCCCCGGGACAGGGCCTAATGAAAAACTGTTTTTT. Translation gives CASSPGTGPNEKLFF. Variable domain in full (rest from reference TRBV9 and TRBJ1-4): DSGVTQTPKHLITATGQRVTLRCSPRSGDLSVYWYQQSLDQGLQFLIQYYNGEERAKGNILERFSAQQFPDLHSELNLSSLELGDSALYFCASSPGTGPNEKLFFGSGTQLSVL.

This CDR3 reads CASSSDGDSGGEKLFF. Here the CDR3 DNA reads TGTGCCAGCAGCTCAGATGGGGACTCGGGTGGGGAAAAACTGTTTTTT. This rearrangement joins TRBV9 to TRBJ1-4, with D perhaps matching TRBD1 (5 bases). CDR3 length: 16 residues. Per germline, CDR1 SGDLS and CDR2 YYNGEE. The V and J ends lost 4 bases and 8 bases respectively, with 21 bases between them. The whole variable domain, remainder taken from reference TRBV9 and TRBJ1-4, is DSGVTQTPKHLITATGQRVTLRCSPRSGDLSVYWYQQSLDQGLQFLIQYYNGEERAKGNILERFSAQQFPDLHSELNLSSLELGDSALYFCASSSDGDSGGEKLFFGSGTQLSVL.

The genes are TRBV7-2 and TRBJ2-3, with a tentative D call TRBD2 (6 bases). This CDR3 is 12 amino acids long. V lost 3 bases and J lost 9, with 10 bases in between. The germline V gene encodes CDR1 SGHTA and CDR2 FQGNSA. The CDR3 sequence: CASSFGSGTQYF. DNA of the CDR3: TGTGCCAGCAGCTTTGGGAGCGGGACGCAGTATTTT.

The chain's CDR3 is CATSDYRAEGYTF. The CDR3 bases are TGTGCCACCAGTGATTACAGGGCAGAGGGCTACACCTTC. The chain employs TRBV24-1 and TRBJ1-2; D might be TRBD1 (6 bases). Germline assignment: CDR1 KGHDR and CDR2 SFDVKD. CDR3 size: 13 residues. Trimming removed 2 bases at V and 8 bases at J, with 11 bases between.

This clone was seen a handful of times. The V and J genes are TRBV19 and TRBJ1-3, with TRBD1 matching over 12 bases. V gave up 6 bases and J gave up 3 bases; unmatched junction bases: 9. Per germline, CDR1 LNHDA and CDR2 SQIVND (reference sequence). The CDR3 sequence is 17 residues long. CDR3 coding DNA: TGTGCCAGTAGGAGCCTGGGACAGGGGGCGCTTGGAAACACCATATATTTT. Translating gives CASRSLGQGALGNTIYF.

The chain employs TRBV2 and TRBJ1-1, with D possibly TRBD1 on 5 matching bases. Trimming took 3 bases from V and 1 from J, leaving 6 bases between them. The CDR3 sequence is 13 residues long. Per germline, CDR1 SNHLY and CDR2 FYNNEI. The CDR3 DNA follows: TGTGCCAGCAGTGATGACAGGAACACTGAAGCTTTCTTT. The encoded protein is CASSDDRNTEAFF.

The CDR3 here is CSASEGAWDNQPQHF. The CDR3 DNA is TGCAGTGCTAGTGAGGGGGCGTGGGACAATCAGCCCCAGCATTTT. The chain employs TRBV20-1 and TRBJ1-5, with 7 nucleotides matching TRBD1. CDR1 is DFQATT and CDR2 is SNEGSKA in the germline V gene (reference sequence). V lost 3 bases and J lost 3; bases outside the gene matches: 8. The CDR3 runs 15 residues.

The genes are TRBV7-9 and TRBJ2-5, with a weak D call TRBD1 (5 bases). Between the trimmed V and J ends, which lost 5 bases and 4 bases, there was a span of 11 bases. The CDR3 consists of 13 residues. The germline CDR1 and CDR2 sequences are SEHNR and FQNEAQ (reference sequence). As DNA, the CDR3 is TGTGCCAGCAGCCCCAGGGTCGGAGAGACCCAGTACTTC. Translating gives CASSPRVGETQYF.

This rearrangement joins TRBV11-2 to TRBJ1-5, with D possibly TRBD1 on 6 matching bases. This CDR3 is 15 amino acids long. Germline lookup yields CDR1 SGHAT and CDR2 FQNNGV. V lost 2 bases and J 2 bases, leaving 10 bases between the germline ends. CDR3 DNA sequence: TGTGCCAGCAGCTTAACCAGGGGTGGCAATCAGCCCCAGCATTTT. It codes for CASSLTRGGNQPQHF.

This rearrangement joins TRBV7-9 to TRBJ2-2; the match to TRBD2 covers 9 bases. Germline V gene sequence: CDR1 SEHNR, CDR2 FQNEAQ (reference sequence). V lost 5 bases and J lost 6; bases outside the gene matches: 16. The CDR3 is 18 residues long. The CDR3 DNA follows: TGTGCCAGCAGCCCAACCTGGTTAGCGGGGGTTCTATCCGGGGAGCTGTTTTTT. This sequence encodes CASSPTWLAGVLSGELFF.